This note documents a single TCR beta chain sequence. This entry is derived from a study of T cells in Graves' hyperthyroidism and ophthalmopathy. Template material for amplifying TCR beta CDR3 regions consisted of RNA transcripts. The TCR CDR3 was amplified in a first-round RT-PCR using the HTBI primer set. Using its own MiXCR run on the multiplex PCR reads, TCRdb lists one record per CDR3 protein. The repertoire holds fewer than 600,000 distinct CDR3 sequences, with approximately 14% as singletons. Patients aged 18 to 65 had newly diagnosed hyperthyroidism of under 2 months' duration. The length of the CDR3 is 12 residues. CDR1 LNHDA and CDR2 SQIVND come from the germline V gene (reference sequence). V was trimmed by 11 bases and J by 4 bases, leaving 12 bases between them.

The chain is built from TRBV19 and TRBJ2-1, with D perhaps matching TRBD2 (6 bases). The source of this sequence is a woman aged 18-29 years with Graves' hyperthyroidism. Material: blood. This CDR3 reads CAAGGAYNEQFF. CDR3 in DNA: TGTGCCGCCGGAGGGGCTTACAATGAGCAGTTCTTC.